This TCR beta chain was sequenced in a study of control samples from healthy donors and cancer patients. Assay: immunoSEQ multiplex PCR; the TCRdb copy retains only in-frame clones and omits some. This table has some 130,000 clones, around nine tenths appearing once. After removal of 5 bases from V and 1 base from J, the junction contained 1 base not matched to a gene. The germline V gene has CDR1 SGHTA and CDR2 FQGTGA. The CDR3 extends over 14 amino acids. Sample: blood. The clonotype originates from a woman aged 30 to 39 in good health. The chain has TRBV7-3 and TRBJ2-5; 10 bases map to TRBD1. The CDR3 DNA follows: TGTGCCAGCAGCCGGGACAGGGGCCAAGAGACCCAGTACTTC. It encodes CASSRDRGQETQYF.